The 26 T cell receptor beta chains below come from one sample, sequenced in a study of blood T cell repertoires in COVID-19. Measured with immunoSEQ multiplex PCR; TCRdb has only the in-frame clones, and not every one. Of roughly 70,000 clones in the sample, approximately 90% were seen once. The sequencing input was peripheral blood. These receptors all stem from a woman older than 75 with acute or convalescent COVID-19.

The chain employs TRBV19 and TRBJ1-5; possibly TRBD1 for D (6 bases). Germline-derived CDR1 and CDR2 are LNHDA and SQIVND (reference sequence). Trimming took off 3 bases at V and 6 bases at J, with 15 bases between the two ends. The CDR3 has 15 amino acids. DNA of the CDR3: TGTGCCAGTAGTATCGGGTCCGGGGGGCCTCAGCCCCAGCATTTT. The encoded protein is CASSIGSGGPQPQHF.

This chain uses TRBV4-1 with TRBJ1-3, with a possible D match to TRBD1 (6 bases). The germline CDR1 and CDR2 sequences are MGHRA and YSYEKL. The V end was cut by 5 bases, the J end by 2 bases, with 13 bases between. CDR3 size: 15 residues. Written as DNA, the CDR3 is TGCGCCAGCAGCATAGAACAGGGCCCTGGAAACACCATATATTTT. As protein: CASSIEQGPGNTIYF.

V usage is TRBV6-2 or TRBV6-3 and J usage is TRBJ2-3, with 8 bases that match TRBD2. CDR1 is MNHEY, CDR2 SVGEGT, per germline. The CDR3 sequence is 18 residues long. J gave up 3 bases and V 5 bases, and 16 bases lay outside the gene matches. As DNA, the CDR3 is TGTGCCAGCAGTACCGTTTCGGGAGGGTCTAAGGGAACAGATACGCAGTATTTT. It yields the protein CASSTVSGGSKGTDTQYF.

The rearrangement uses TRBV6-2 or TRBV6-3 and TRBJ1-6, with TRBD1 matching over 7 bases. CDR1 MNHEY and CDR2 SVGEGT come from the germline V gene. V trimming: 5 bases; J trimming: 6 bases; junction bases outside the gene matches: 4. This CDR3 spans 14 amino acids. The CDR3 protein is CASSAGTANSPLHF. In nucleotides, the CDR3 is TGTGCCAGCAGTGCCGGGACAGCTAATTCACCCCTCCACTTT.

The J gene is TRBJ2-3, the V gene TRBV10-3, with D maybe TRBD2 (7 bases). Germline assignment: CDR1 ENHRY and CDR2 SYGVKD. V was shortened by 11 bases and J by 2 bases, with 20 bases between the two germline ends. The CDR3 spans 15 residues. The CDR3: CAVAQGLLPTDTQYF. The CDR3, as DNA: TGTGCCGTTGCACAGGGACTACTTCCCACAGATACGCAGTATTTT.

The chain has TRBV11-3 and TRBJ2-1, with 12 bases identical to TRBD2. This CDR3 is 15 amino acids long. Germline CDR1 is SGHNT and CDR2 is YENEEA. J was trimmed by 8 bases and V by 5 bases; bases with no gene match: 7. The CDR3 protein is CASSQTSGSMYEQFF. CDR3 nucleotide sequence: TGTGCCAGCAGCCAGACTAGCGGGAGTATGTATGAGCAGTTCTTC.

V and J are TRBV23-1 and TRBJ1-5; D possibly corresponds to TRBD1 (6 bases). TRBV23-1 is given ORF status, its function remaining uncertain. V lost 4 bases to trimming and J lost 4 bases, with 8 bases between them. The length of the CDR3 is 13 residues. The CDR3 DNA follows: TGCGCCAGCAGTCCACAGGGAAATCAGCCCCAGCATTTT. Its protein product is CASSPQGNQPQHF.

V and J are TRBV4-2 and TRBJ1-4; TRBD1 agrees at 10 bases. CDR3 length: 15 residues. J lost 6 bases, V lost 3 bases, and 4 bases had no gene match. CDR1 is LGHNA, CDR2 YNFKEQ, per germline. CDR3 nucleotides: TGTGCCAGCAGCCAGCAGACAGGGGGCTATGAAAAACTGTTTTTT. Its translation: CASSQQTGGYEKLFF.

The chain is built from TRBV7-2 and TRBJ1-1, with 7 nucleotides matching TRBD1. V dropped 1 base and J dropped 1; count of bases not matched to a gene: 3. Germline CDR1 reads SGHTA; CDR2 reads FQGNSA. The CDR3 consists of 15 residues. CDR3 nucleotides: TGTGCCAGCAGCTTAGGGGGACAGAGGAACACTGAAGCTTTCTTT. Its protein product is CASSLGGQRNTEAFF.

The chain combines TRBV2 with TRBJ2-7, with 10 bases that match TRBD1. The CDR3 extends over 14 amino acids. Germline CDR1 reads SNHLY; CDR2 reads FYNNEI. V gave up 7 bases and J gave up 4 bases; unmatched junction bases: 7. CDR3: CASTRQGASYEQYF. The CDR3 DNA sequence: TGTGCCAGCACCAGACAGGGGGCGAGTTACGAGCAGTACTTC.

This sequence joins TRBV7-9 and TRBJ1-1; 7 bases are shared with TRBD1. Germline CDR1 is SEHNR and CDR2 is FQNEAQ (reference sequence). This CDR3 is 15 amino acids long. The junction had 14 bases not matched to a gene; V was cut back by 4 bases and J by 9 bases. The CDR3 DNA is TGTGCCAGCAGCTCGGCTCAGGGGGTTGGTATAAAAGCTTTCTTT. Protein: CASSSAQGVGIKAFF.

In this sample, this clone turned up once. One end of the junction fails to match germline, which may point to a read error. This chain joins TRBV7-2 and TRBJ2-5; TRBD2 agrees at 8 bases. The CDR3 contains 12 residues. Germline V CDR1 and CDR2: SGHTA, FQGNSA. The CDR3 spells CASSLDFGTRDF. The CDR3 coding sequence is TGTGCCAGCAGCTTAGATTTTGGGACTAGGGACTTC. Supplemented by reference TRBV7-2 and TRBJ2-5, the full variable domain reads GAGVSQSPSNKVTEKGKDVELRCDPISGHTALYWYRQSLGQGLEFLIYFQGNSAPDKSGLPSDRFSAERTGGSVSTLTIQRTQQEDSAVYLCASSLDFGTRDFGPGTRLLVL.

This chain uses TRBV3-1 (or the pseudogene TRBV3-2) with TRBJ1-2; 7 bases map to TRBD1. With 1 base clipped from V and 0 bases from J, the junction kept 2 bases outside the gene matches. Per the germline V gene, CDR1 is LGHDT and CDR2 is YNNKEL (reference sequence). The CDR3 sequence is 15 residues long. The CDR3 region is CASSQAGTANYGYTF. The CDR3 DNA reads TGTGCCAGCAGCCAAGCTGGGACAGCTAACTATGGCTACACCTTC.

J is TRBJ2-6 and V is TRBV7-9; weak D call: TRBD2 (6 bases). The CDR3 loop spans 16 amino acids. V lost 3 bases to trimming and J lost 4 bases, with 13 bases between them. Germline V gene data show CDR1 as SEHNR and CDR2 as FQNEAQ (reference sequence). This CDR3 reads CASSFSPGVGANVLTF. The DNA of the CDR3 is TGTGCCAGCAGCTTCTCTCCGGGAGTCGGGGCCAACGTCCTGACTTTC.

This clone came up a few times. V and J are TRBV5-1 and TRBJ2-3; tentatively, D is TRBD2 (5 bases). V was cut by 1 base and J by 8 bases, with 17 bases left in between. The V gene's germline CDR1 is SGHRS and CDR2 YFSETQ. This CDR3 is built from 15 residues. This CDR3 is CASSLSTEGLATQYF. For the CDR3, the DNA is TGCGCCAGCAGCTTGAGCACTGAGGGTCTGGCTACGCAGTATTTT.

The rearrangement uses TRBV5-8 and TRBJ1-4; 8 bases line up with TRBD1. V was clipped by 4 bases and J by 5 bases; unmatched bases: 7. The V gene's germline CDR1 is SGHTS and CDR2 YDEGEE. The CDR3 length is 15 residues. The CDR3 loop is CASSAGQGSNEKLFF. As DNA, the CDR3 is TGTGCCAGCAGCGCCGGACAGGGCTCGAATGAAAAACTGTTTTTT.

The V and J genes are TRBV28 and TRBJ1-2; 7 nucleotides line up with TRBD1. The germline V gene encodes CDR1 MDHEN and CDR2 SYDVKM. V shed 6 bases and J 7 bases; nucleotides not matched to a gene: 5. The CDR3 is made up of 12 amino acids. CDR3 protein: CASRTGSGGYTF. The CDR3 DNA is TGTGCCAGCAGGACAGGGAGTGGTGGCTACACCTTC.

V gene TRBV5-6 combines with J gene TRBJ1-1, with D perhaps TRBD1 (5 bases). The CDR3 has 13 residues. Germline V gene sequence: CDR1 SGHDT, CDR2 YYEEEE. The V end lost 1 base, the J end lost 6 bases, and 10 bases lay between the germline ends. The CDR3 loop reads CASSLTGIPEAFF. The CDR3 DNA is TGTGCCAGCAGCTTGACAGGAATACCTGAAGCTTTCTTT. Full variable domain (outside the CDR3, taken from reference TRBV5-6 and TRBJ1-1): DAGVTQSPTHLIKTRGQQVTLRCSPKSGHDTVSWYQQALGQGPQFIFQYYEEEERQRGNFPDRFSGHQFPNYSSELNVNALLLGDSALYLCASSLTGIPEAFFGQGTRLTVV.

This sequence joins TRBV19 and TRBJ2-5; tentative D call: TRBD1 (6 bases). The germline CDR1 and CDR2 sequences are LNHDA and SQIVND (reference sequence). The length of the CDR3 is 16 residues. Trimming removed 4 bases from V and 5 bases from J, with 20 bases in between. CDR3 sequence: CASSKTGPGGLETQYF. DNA for the CDR3: TGTGCCAGTAGTAAGACAGGTCCAGGCGGATTGGAGACCCAGTACTTC.

The rearrangement uses TRBV7-8 and TRBJ1-4; D is unclear. The CDR3 has 16 residues. CDR1 and CDR2 from the germline V gene are SGHVS and FQNEAQ. Trimming took off 2 bases at V and 7 bases at J, with 17 bases between the two ends. The CDR3 coding sequence is TGTGCCAGCAGCTTAAGCCGCCAGGCAAATGGTGAAAAACTGTTTTTT. As protein: CASSLSRQANGEKLFF. Full variable domain (remainder filled in from reference TRBV7-8 and TRBJ1-4): GAGVSQSPRYKVAKRGQDVALRCDPISGHVSLFWYQQALGQGPEFLTYFQNEAQLDKSGLPSDRFFAERPEGSVSTLKIQRTQQEDSAVYLCASSLSRQANGEKLFFGSGTQLSVL.

The V call is TRBV5-1, the J call TRBJ2-1, with TRBD2 matching over 13 bases. The CDR3 totals 16 residues. Germline V lookup: CDR1 SGHRS, CDR2 YFSETQ. J lost 6 bases, V lost 5 bases, and 8 bases had no gene match. The CDR3, as DNA: TGCGCCAGCAGTTTGACCGGGACTAGCGGGGTCAATGAGCAGTTCTTC. Residues: CASSLTGTSGVNEQFF.

The V call is TRBV19, the J call TRBJ1-4; D perhaps matches TRBD1 (5 bases). Germline V gene sequence: CDR1 LNHDA, CDR2 SQIVND (reference sequence). The CDR3 runs 15 residues. V dropped 4 bases and J dropped 7 bases, with 16 bases sitting between them. The CDR3 reads CASSTSGLVGEKLFF. CDR3 DNA: TGTGCCAGTAGTACCTCAGGGTTGGTTGGTGAAAAACTGTTTTTT. Filled out from reference TRBV19 and TRBJ1-4, the complete variable domain reads DGGITQSPKYLFRKEGQNVTLSCEQNLNHDAMYWYRQDPGQGLRLIYYSQIVNDFQKGDIAEGYSVSREKKESFPLTVTSAQKNPTAFYLCASSTSGLVGEKLFFGSGTQLSVL.

The chain links TRBV7-9 to TRBJ1-1, with 9 bases identical to TRBD1. There are 13 residues in the CDR3. Germline CDR1 reads SEHNR; CDR2 reads FQNEAQ (reference sequence). The junction had 8 bases not matched to a gene; V was cut back by 5 bases and J by 10 bases. In DNA form, the CDR3 reads TGTGCCAGCAGCCCAGGGACAGGGTATGGAGCTTTCTTT. Translating it yields CASSPGTGYGAFF.

The rearrangement uses TRBV19 and TRBJ2-7, with D tentatively TRBD2 (5 bases). V dropped 3 bases and J dropped 7 bases, with 13 bases sitting between them. CDR1 and CDR2 (germline): LNHDA, SQIVND (reference sequence). The length of the CDR3 is 13 residues. In DNA form, the CDR3 reads TGTGCCAGTAGTATCTCAGGAGGCCGGGAGCAGTACTTC. Its protein product is CASSISGGREQYF.

V and J are TRBV3-1 (or the pseudogene TRBV3-2) and TRBJ1-2, with 9 nucleotides matching TRBD1. The V and J ends lost 1 base and 6 bases, in that order; junction bases with no gene match: 6. The CDR3 totals 15 residues. Germline assignment: CDR1 LGHDT and CDR2 YNNKEL (reference sequence). CDR3 protein: CASSQARQGVNGYTF. CDR3 DNA: TGTGCCAGCAGCCAAGCTAGACAGGGGGTGAATGGCTACACCTTC.

V is TRBV24-1 and J is TRBJ2-5, with D perhaps matching TRBD2 (6 bases). V was pared by 7 bases and J by 1 base, with 12 bases between. The CDR3 is made up of 14 amino acids. Looked up from germline, CDR1 is KGHDR and CDR2 is SFDVKD. The CDR3 sequence: CATRGGGGQETQYF. The CDR3 nucleotides are TGTGCCACCAGGGGGGGTGGAGGCCAAGAGACCCAGTACTTC.